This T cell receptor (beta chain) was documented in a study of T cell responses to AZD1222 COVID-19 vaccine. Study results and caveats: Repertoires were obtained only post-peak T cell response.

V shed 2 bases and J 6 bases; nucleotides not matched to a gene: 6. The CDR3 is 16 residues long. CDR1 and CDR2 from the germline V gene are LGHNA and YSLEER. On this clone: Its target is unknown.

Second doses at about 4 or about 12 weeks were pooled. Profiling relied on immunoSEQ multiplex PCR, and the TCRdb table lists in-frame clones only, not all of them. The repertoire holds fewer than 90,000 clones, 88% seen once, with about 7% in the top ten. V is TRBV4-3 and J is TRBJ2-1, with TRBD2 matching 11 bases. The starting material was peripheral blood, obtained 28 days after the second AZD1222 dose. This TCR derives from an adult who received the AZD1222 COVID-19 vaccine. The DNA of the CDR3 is TGCGCCAGCAGCCAACTACTAGCGGGAGAGGGCAATGAGCAGTTCTTC. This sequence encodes CASSQLLAGEGNEQFF.